This T cell receptor (beta chain) was identified in a study of cytomegalovirus exposure and HLA in healthy donors. Study-wide results and limits: Most TCRs appeared rarely, but some public TCRs recurred in many donors. Based on reports, TCR beta sequences accurately predicted HLA-A and HLA-B alleles for most subjects. In a later analysis, at a false discovery rate of 0.05, fewer than 20,000 TCR beta sequences matched HLA alleles.

The PCR contained 60 Vbeta and 13 Jbeta primers. Here immunoSEQ multiplex PCR was the method, and the copy in TCRdb shows in-frame clones only, minus some. The sample shows about 170,000 clones, 70% to 90% of them seen only once. Worth noting for this clone: Antigen: not known. Sequence at one end of the junction differs from germline and may be a read error.

This CDR3 contains 14 residues. Looked up from germline, CDR1 is SSHAT and CDR2 is FNYEAQ (reference sequence). The sample taken for sequencing was PBMCs. The TCR was taken from a man younger than 40 in good health and CMV-seropositive. The chain employs TRBV7-7 and TRBJ2-3; perhaps TRBD2 as D (6 bases). CDR3 sequence (DNA): TGTGCTAGCAGCTATAATCGACTAGCAGATACGCAGTATTTT. Residues: CASSYNRLADTQYF.